These 2 T cell receptor beta chains originate from one sample sequenced in a study of OX40 agonist ivuxolimab in advanced cancers. The method was immunoSEQ multiplex PCR; TCRdb's version includes in-frame clones alone and lacks a portion of them. The sample comprises about 75,000 clones, around 84% of which are singletons, and about a sixth rests with the top ten. The sequencing here drew on CD4+ or CD8+ T cells sorted from blood, taken in a trial of the OX40 agonist ivuxolimab. The receptors stem from an adult with an advanced solid tumor such as melanoma, head and neck, liver or kidney cancer.

V gene TRBV28 combines with J gene TRBJ2-5, with TRBD2 matching 11 bases. The V and J ends lost 3 bases and 0 bases, in that order; junction bases with no gene match: 0. This CDR3 has 15 amino acids. Germline lookup yields CDR1 MDHEN and CDR2 SYDVKM. As DNA, the CDR3 is TGTGCCAGCAGTTTGGGACTAGCGGACCAAGAGACCCAGTACTTC. This codes for CASSLGLADQETQYF.

This sequence joins TRBV28 and TRBJ2-1; 8 bases agree with TRBD2. This CDR3 is built from 14 residues. Germline trimming cut 3 bases from V and 12 bases from J; bases unmatched to any gene: 10. Germline values: CDR1 MDHEN, CDR2 SYDVKM. This CDR3 is CASSLAPAGAGQFF. Here the CDR3 DNA reads TGTGCCAGCAGTTTGGCTCCAGCGGGAGCTGGGCAGTTCTTC.